These 6 T cell receptor beta chains were all obtained from the same sample, sequenced in a study of spatial heterogeneity in lung cancer. TCRdb re-derived calls from the 5' RACE reads in MiXCR, one entry per CDR3 protein. The data hold around 7,800 distinct CDR3 sequences, with over 7.5% observed a single time. Time point: sample taken at primary tumor resection. Sequencing used PBMCs, obtained at surgery. The receptors here all came from a male donor with early-stage non-small cell lung cancer.

The sample holds many counts of this clonotype. The chain recombines TRBV6-4 with TRBJ1-5; the D is unclear. The CDR3 has 13 residues. V lost 4 bases and J 1 base, leaving 5 bases between the germline ends. From germline, CDR1 is MRHNA and CDR2 SNTAGT. The CDR3 DNA reads as TGTGCCAGCAGTGTAGACAGCAATCAGCCCCAGCATTTT. Its protein is CASSVDSNQPQHF.

This clonotype has ten or more counts. The J gene is TRBJ1-6, the V gene TRBV20-1; 8 bases match TRBD1. The CDR3 has 14 residues. V lost 6 bases to trimming and J lost 8 bases; unmatched junction nucleotides: 9. In germline, CDR1 is DFQATT, CDR2 SNEGSKA (reference sequence). This chain's CDR3 is CSAETGGGDSPLHF. The CDR3 nucleotides read TGCAGTGCCGAAACAGGGGGTGGTGATTCACCCCTCCACTTT.

This clonotype was seen repeatedly, ten times or more. The V and J genes are TRBV30 and TRBJ1-4, with unresolved D. Looked up from germline, CDR1 is GTSNPN and CDR2 is SVGIG (reference sequence). V was trimmed by 2 bases and J by 0 bases, leaving 7 bases between them. The CDR3 consists of 14 residues. The DNA of the CDR3 is TGTGCCTGGAGTATAGGGTCAACTAATGAAAAACTGTTTTTT. Amino acid sequence: CAWSIGSTNEKLFF.

This clonotype was observed once. The junction does not match germline at one end; this may be a read error. This chain uses TRBV27 with TRBJ2-1; no clear D. Germline V lookup: CDR1 MNHEY, CDR2 SMNVEV (reference sequence). This CDR3 has 13 amino acids. CDR3 sequence reads: CPSKSLSNNEQFF. DNA of the CDR3: TGTCCCAGCAAGTCTTTGTCTAACAATGAGCAGTTCTTC.

The rearrangement uses TRBV19 and TRBJ2-6; D is unresolved. The CDR3 spans 16 residues. Trimming cost V 8 bases and J 1 base, with 15 bases left between them. From germline, CDR1 is LNHDA and CDR2 SQIVND (reference sequence). In DNA form, the CDR3 reads TGTGCCAGTGTAAGGGCAGGTACATCTGGGGCCAACGTCCTGACTTTC. Protein sequence: CASVRAGTSGANVLTF.

The table lists this clonotype with many counts. The chain combines TRBV23-1 with TRBJ2-7; unclear D gene. TRBV23-1 is reported as an ORF; its role is uncertain. This CDR3 contains 12 residues. V gave up 3 bases and J gave up 3 bases, with 6 bases separating them. The chain's CDR3 is CASSQNGYEQYF. The CDR3 nucleotides read TGCGCCAGCAGTCAGAACGGCTACGAGCAGTACTTC.